The entry below describes one TCR beta chain. CDR1 is SGDLS and CDR2 is YYNGEE in the germline V gene. Trimming took 6 bases from V and 5 from J; bases not matched to a gene: 10. The CDR3 spans 15 residues. Authors' analysis steps: Nucleated cell number was recorded as an estimate derived from reference gene primer amplification. Profiled with immunoSEQ multiplex PCR; TCRdb holds only in-frame clones, not every one. That table gives V, J and clone size, and the DNA gave D and trimming. The table has approximately 170,000 clones, about 80% seen once. The record originates from a study of blood T cell repertoires in COVID-19. Study-wide context: In each case, the material was cDNA or gDNA derived from T cells, B-cell-depleted T cells, or PBMCs.

This clonotype was obtained from a woman aged 80 or older with acute or convalescent COVID-19. Sequencing was performed on peripheral blood. The chain employs TRBV9 and TRBJ2-2; 7 bases fit TRBD1. CDR3 amino acids: CASKKTGSLTGELFF. For the CDR3, the DNA is TGTGCCAGCAAAAAGACAGGGTCCCTTACCGGGGAGCTGTTTTTT.